The entry below describes one T cell receptor beta chain. The antigen this receptor binds is unknown. The read is 3 residues too short to cover the CDR3 end, so that end is filled in from the germline J gene. The germline V gene sets CDR1 to SNHLY and CDR2 to FYNNEI. V is pruned by 5 bases and J by 1 base, leaving 2 bases of the junction without a gene match. The cysteine opens and the phenylalanine closes a CDR3 of 14 amino acids. The DNA has 33 bases, all within the CDR3, and is read from base 1. Every participant had a single incident cervical HPV16 infection, and prevalent HPV16 infections were excluded. Cervical HPV DNA was detected with MY09/MY11 PCR, and genotyping was done with dot-blot hybridization. Fifteen mL of heparinized blood were centrifuged, and the buffy coat was split into aliquots, frozen at -30 degrees C, and then kept at -80 degrees C. QIAGEN kits were used to extract genomic DNA from buffy coat specimens.

TCR beta CDR3 regions were amplified by multiplex PCR from an average of about 1,300 ng genomic DNA per sample using the immunoSEQ assay. Primer bias was corrected in the assay by using a complete synthetic TCR repertoire to establish an amplification baseline. Amplicons were sequenced on the Illumina platform. As for the original processing: Sequences were error-corrected by clustering with frequency ratios and a modified nearest-neighbor algorithm and were then analyzed in the immunoSEQ Analyzer with IMGT gene definitions. At each rarefaction depth, TCR richness and evenness were averaged over 20 rarefaction repeats, and samples with fewer sequences than the depth were excluded. Wilcoxon rank sum tests with FDR correction were used to compare V, D and J gene relative abundances between the groups. For the blinded duplicates, the intraclass correlation was 95.6% for TCR richness and averaged 76.4% across roughly 65 gene segments. The source is immuneACCESS, and TCRdb retained only in-frame sequences with V and J called. Part of the clones is not carried over; for the studies checked, unresolved V genes explain less than half of this, and the remainder is unexplained. From that table come the V and J calls and clone size; the DNA was used to work out D and trimming. The table of this sample itemizes about 40,000 clones. Around 4.9% of the sample goes to the ten largest clones.

The data originate from a study of T cells in women clearing cervical HPV infection (dated by TCRdb to 2017 to 2018). Some background on the complete study: The cases were roughly 23 women with histologically confirmed HPV16-related CIN3 or worse, and 2 of those women had invasive cancers. In the parent cohort, 9,000 to 13,000 women aged 18 or older were enrolled in Guanacaste, Costa Rica, during about 1993 to 1994 and were followed for more than 6 years. Case blood was taken at the visit when the lesion was first identified, whereas control blood was taken when infection was no longer detected. Cases had a median age of almost 35 years and controls had a median age of around 40, with no significant differences in baseline characteristics. Five blinded duplicates per group were added as quality controls, giving around 60 samples: around 50 participants and 10 replicates. For cases, the median interval between lesion detection and blood sampling was roughly 140 days, with an interquartile range of about 85 to 220 days. Cases and controls were matched on age within five years and on year of sample collection. The approximately 25 controls were women who cleared a single incident HPV16 infection within 12 months without developing precancer or cancer. HLA typing was available for only a few women, so HLA type could not be excluded as a confounder. Nested within Costa Rica's Guanacaste HPV Natural History Study, an exploratory proof-of-principle case-control study compared TCR repertoires across cervical HPV16 outcomes. Results and caveats for the whole study, not just this receptor: Random forest classifiers combining richness and V gene abundances distinguished cases from controls with an estimated AUC of 0.83. The cross-sectional design could not show whether the associations came before the infection or were a result of it, and neither effector/memory subsets nor HPV-specific T cells were isolated. Lower TRBV6-7 relative abundance was observed in cases than in controls (around 0.1% versus 0.15%; Bonferroni P = 0.0008). Significantly higher TCR repertoire richness was observed in CIN3+ cases than in controls across sequencing depths, whereas no difference in evenness was found. Because the number of T cells in each sample was unknown, differences in richness could reflect differing T-cell content rather than repertoire biology.

In this chain, TRBV2 is recombined with TRBJ1-5; 7 middle bases align to TRBD1. This sequence was found in a woman aged 18-70 years with a cervical HPV16 infection that either progressed to CIN3+ or cleared (not recorded which). Sequenced sample: blood buffy coat. The CDR3 sequence is CASSSTGSNQPQHF. CDR3 bases read: TGTGCCAGCAGTTCGACAGGGAGCAATCAGCCC. With all but the CDR3 taken from the reference TRBV2 and TRBJ1-5 genes, the full variable domain is: EPEVTQTPSHQVTQMGQEVILRCVPISNHLYFYWYRQILGQKVEFLVSFYNNEISEKSEIFDDQFSVERPDGSNFTLKIRSTKLEDSAMYFCASSSTGSNQPQHFGDGTRLSIL.